The following is a TCR beta chain sequence with its context. Its antigen remains unidentified. This entry comes from a study of T cell repertoires in cytomegalovirus infection. Looking at the study overall: Evidence of both CMV infection and a matching HLA type came from public TCR beta signatures.

Germline V gives CDR1 LGHDT, CDR2 YNNKEL (reference sequence). Trimming removed 8 bases from V and 8 bases from J, with 13 bases in between. The CDR3 is 12 amino acids. MiXCR, run by TCRdb on the reads, gives a single entry per CDR3 protein. The table shows approximately 70,000 distinct CDR3 sequences, with approximately 22% occurring only once. The rearrangement joins TRBV3-1 to TRBJ1-5, with TRBD1 as a possible D gene (6 bases). Sequenced: PBMCs, sequenced either directly or after in vitro stimulation (not recorded which). This clonotype originated in a human donor in good health (CMV status not recorded). Some clones in this sample may be carry-over from other donors' samples. Written as DNA, the CDR3 is TGTGCCAGCGGGGGGGCCAGGGAGCCCCAGCATTTT. This translates into CASGGAREPQHF.